This is a list of T cell receptor beta chains from one sample in a study of T and B cells in COVID-19 patients. TCRdb reprocessed the multiplex PCR reads with MiXCR, giving one entry per CDR3 protein. The sample lists about 5,400 distinct CDR3 sequences; around 26% were seen once. The sequencing sample was made of blood. The receptors derive from a human donor with active COVID-19. Each CDR3 is given with its conserved first and last residue. D genes are given only for firm matches. Clone size appears in some rows only: once, few, many, or a class for an expanded clone.

J | size | V | D | DNA | CDR3
TRBJ1-2 | medium-sized | TRBV12-3/TRBV12-4 | TRBD1 | TGTGCCAGCGGTCGACAGGGGGTTAACTATGGCTACACCTTC | CASGRQGVNYGYTF
TRBJ1-4 | medium-sized | TRBV19 | - | TGTGCCAGTAGTAGGGTCGGGACCGGGGTTGAAAAACTGTTTTTT | CASSRVGTGVEKLFF
TRBJ1-4 | few | TRBV7-9 | - | TGTGCCAGCAGCTTTTGGTCGAGGAAAGGTGAAAAACTGTTTTTT | CASSFWSRKGEKLFF
TRBJ2-5 | - | TRBV19 | TRBD1 | TGTGCCAGTAGTGTACGGGACAGGTGGTACCAAGAGACCCAGTACTTC | CASSVRDRWYQETQYF
TRBJ2-1 | - | TRBV4-3 | TRBD2 | TGCGCCAGCAGCCAAGATTTGGCGTCTAGCGGGATCAATGAGCAGTTCTTC | CASSQDLASSGINEQFF
TRBJ2-7 | medium-sized | TRBV30 | - | TGTGCCTGGAGTGTGTCCGAGGCGTCAAGTACCTACGAGCAGTACTTC | CAWSVSEASSTYEQYF
TRBJ2-6 | many | TRBV24-1 | - | TGTGCCACCAGTGATTTATCTGGGGCCAACGTCCTGACTTTC | CATSDLSGANVLTF
TRBJ2-7 | - | TRBV12-5 | TRBD2 | TGTGCTAGTGGTTTGCCCGGGGGACTAGCGGTCCCCTACGAGCAGTACTTC | CASGLPGGLAVPYEQYF
TRBJ2-7 | - | TRBV19 | TRBD1 | TGTGCCAGTAGTATAGGTCAAGACAGGGTCCAGCAGTACTTC | CASSIGQDRVQQYF
TRBJ2-1 | - | TRBV6-6 | TRBD2 | TGTGCCAGCGGGACTAGCGGGAGGGCGGCTGAGCAGTTCTTC | CASGTSGRAAEQFF